The 26 T cell receptor beta chains in this list originate from one sample, sequenced in a study of T cell responses to AZD1222 COVID-19 vaccine. TCRdb's table, derived via immunoSEQ multiplex PCR, lists solely in-frame clones and lacks some. The table includes fewer than 200,000 clones, over 75% detected once. Sequenced here: peripheral blood, sampled 28 days after the second AZD1222 dose. These TCRs come from an adult who received the AZD1222 COVID-19 vaccine.

In its sample, this clone was seen many times. This chain joins TRBV7-9 and TRBJ2-7; D is uncertain. Germline CDR1 reads SEHNR; CDR2 reads FQNEAQ (reference sequence). The CDR3 is 13 amino acids. V was shortened by 3 bases and J by 3 bases, with 9 bases between the two germline ends. The CDR3 spells CASSLSQDYEQYF. The CDR3 DNA is TGTGCCAGCAGCTTGAGTCAGGACTACGAGCAGTACTTC.

The chain couples TRBV10-3 to TRBJ1-2, with D hard to call. Germline loops: CDR1 ENHRY, CDR2 SYGVKD. The CDR3 runs to 14 residues. The V gene lost 0 bases and the J gene lost 7 bases, with 12 bases spanning the gap. The CDR3 here is CAISESQSSLGYTF. The CDR3 DNA reads TGTGCCATCAGTGAGTCTCAGTCTTCCCTTGGCTACACCTTC.

The chain links TRBV6-5 to TRBJ2-5; tentatively, D is TRBD2 (6 bases). Germline values: CDR1 MNHEY, CDR2 SVGAGI. The CDR3 is 13 residues long. Trimming took off 2 bases at V and 3 bases at J, with 7 bases between the two ends. The CDR3 spells CASSYGGEETQYF. The CDR3 nucleotides read TGTGCCAGCAGTTACGGCGGGGAAGAGACCCAGTACTTC.

The V gene is TRBV20-1, the J gene TRBJ1-2, with D possibly TRBD1 on 5 matching bases. The CDR3 extends over 11 amino acids. Trimming took 6 bases from V and 13 from J, leaving 18 bases between them. The germline CDR1 and CDR2 sequences are DFQATT and SNEGSKA (reference sequence). In DNA form, the CDR3 reads TGCAGTGCCCCAGCGGGCAGGGTTCCCACCTTC. Amino acid sequence: CSAPAGRVPTF.

J is TRBJ1-1 and V is TRBV12-3 or TRBV12-4; D is unresolved. V was trimmed by 4 bases and J by 5 bases, leaving 11 bases between them. CDR3 size: 13 residues. In nucleotides, the CDR3 is TGTGCCAGCAGTTCCACATGGGTAACTGAAGCTTTCTTT. It translates to CASSSTWVTEAFF.

The gene calls are TRBV4-2 and TRBJ1-2; weak D call: TRBD1 (5 bases). The CDR3 loop spans 12 amino acids. The germline V gene has CDR1 LGHNA and CDR2 YNFKEQ. Trimming took off 3 bases at V and 8 bases at J, with 10 bases between the two ends. The DNA of the CDR3 is TGTGCCAGCAGCCAGCAGGGCGGGGGCTACACCTTC. Residues: CASSQQGGGYTF.

The CDR3 sequence is CASSASGSSSYNEQFF. The CDR3 DNA is TGTGCCAGCAGCGCTTCGGGTTCGAGCTCCTACAATGAGCAGTTCTTC. V gene TRBV9 combines with J gene TRBJ2-1; no reliable D call. Between the trimmed V and J ends, which lost 3 bases and 0 bases, there was a span of 13 bases. The CDR3 runs to 16 residues. Germline V gene sequence: CDR1 SGDLS, CDR2 YYNGEE.

The chain joins TRBV6-5 to TRBJ1-2; D remains unclear. Trimming stripped 6 bases from V and 6 bases from J, with 11 bases between. The CDR3 loop spans 12 amino acids. The germline CDR1 and CDR2 sequences are MNHEY and SVGAGI. In nucleotides, the CDR3 is TGTGCCAGCAGGGGTAGCGGACATGGCTACACCTTC. This codes for CASRGSGHGYTF.

The chain carries TRBV20-1 and TRBJ1-2; TRBD1 matches 7 bases. This CDR3 has 13 residues. Looked up from germline, CDR1 is DFQATT and CDR2 is SNEGSKA (reference sequence). Trimming cost V 6 bases and J 4 bases; bases outside gene matches: 8. Written as DNA, the CDR3 is TGCAGTGCCAGTGCAGGGGGTCTCTATGGCTACACCTTC. Amino acid sequence: CSASAGGLYGYTF.

V and J are TRBV6-1 and TRBJ2-4; the D is unclear. The V end lost 2 bases, the J end lost 1 base, and 12 bases lay between the germline ends. The CDR3 extends over 16 amino acids. The germline V gene has CDR1 MNHNS and CDR2 SASEGT. The CDR3 here is CASSEMGISAKNIQYF. CDR3 nucleotide sequence: TGTGCCAGCAGTGAAATGGGAATCTCGGCCAAAAACATTCAGTACTTC.

Here the CDR3 DNA reads TGCGCCAGCAGCCAAACGGGGGCAGGCTCTGGAAACACCATATATTTT. Amino acids: CASSQTGAGSGNTIYF. The chain has TRBV4-1 and TRBJ1-3; D is possibly TRBD1 (6 bases). CDR3 length: 16 residues. The V end lost 2 bases, the J end lost 0 bases, and 11 bases lay between the germline ends. Germline V gene data show CDR1 as MGHRA and CDR2 as YSYEKL.

In DNA, the CDR3 is TGTGCCAGCAGCCCAGGGAGGGGTGTCTACTATGGCTACACCTTC. It translates to CASSPGRGVYYGYTF. The chain combines TRBV11-2 with TRBJ1-2; perhaps TRBD1 as D (5 bases). The CDR3 sequence is 15 residues long. The V end lost 5 bases, the J end lost 3 bases, and 16 bases lay between the germline ends. Per germline, CDR1 SGHAT and CDR2 FQNNGV.

The V gene is TRBV6-5, the J gene TRBJ1-4; D is possibly TRBD1 (6 bases). The CDR3 has 15 amino acids. The germline CDR1 and CDR2 sequences are MNHEY and SVGAGI. The germline V and J ends were trimmed by 6 bases and 0 bases, with 11 bases remaining between them. DNA of the CDR3: TGTGCCAGCAGGGGGGCAGTAGCAACTAATGAAAAACTGTTTTTT. This translates into CASRGAVATNEKLFF.

This chain connects TRBV6-5 to TRBJ1-2; no definite D call. Between the trimmed V and J ends, which lost 4 bases and 4 bases, there was a span of 10 bases. This CDR3 region has 13 residues. CDR1 MNHEY and CDR2 SVGAGI come from the germline V gene. CDR3 DNA sequence: TGTGCCAGCAGTTCAAAGAAATTCTATGGCTACACCTTC. Its translation: CASSSKKFYGYTF.

This clone turned up a few times. The rearrangement uses TRBV3-1 (or the pseudogene TRBV3-2) and TRBJ2-2; D perhaps matches TRBD2 (6 bases). Germline-derived CDR1 and CDR2 are LGHDT and YNNKEL (reference sequence). This CDR3 spans 15 amino acids. Trimming removed 1 base at V and 1 base at J, with 7 bases between. CDR3 coding DNA: TGTGCCAGCAGCCAAGGACTAGGGAACACCGGGGAGCTGTTTTTT. Its protein is CASSQGLGNTGELFF.

This clone was counted only a few times. The chain recombines TRBV7-9 with TRBJ2-7; no clear D gene. This CDR3 comprises 11 residues. The V end was cut by 5 bases, the J end by 7 bases, with 9 bases between. Germline loops: CDR1 SEHNR, CDR2 FQNEAQ (reference sequence). In DNA, the CDR3 is TGTGCCAGCAGCCTTGCGGAAGAGCAGTACTTC. Translation gives CASSLAEEQYF. Using reference TRBV7-9 and TRBJ2-7 for the parts outside the CDR3, the full variable domain is DTGVSQNPRHKITKRGQNVTFRCDPISEHNRLYWYRQTLGQGPEFLTYFQNEAQLEKSRLLSDRFSAERPKGSFSTLEIQRTEQGDSAMYLCASSLAEEQYFGPGTRLTVT.

The V call is TRBV6-2 or TRBV6-3, the J call TRBJ1-2; D possibly corresponds to TRBD1 (5 bases). Germline V CDR1 and CDR2: MNHEY, SVGEGT. CDR3 length equals 13 residues. With 3 bases removed from V and 8 bases from J, the gap between germline ends came to 13 bases. DNA for the CDR3: TGTGCCAGCAGTTATACGGGGGATCGAGGCTACACCTTC. This encodes CASSYTGDRGYTF.

V usage is TRBV27 and J usage is TRBJ2-1, with a possible D match to TRBD2 (5 bases). Trimming cost V 6 bases and J 4 bases, with 13 bases left between them. The CDR3 has 14 residues. Germline CDR1 reads MNHEY; CDR2 reads SMNVEV (reference sequence). CDR3 residues: CASSPSPNYNEQFF. The CDR3 DNA follows: TGTGCCAGCAGCCCTAGCCCCAATTACAATGAGCAGTTCTTC.

This sequence joins TRBV19 and TRBJ1-1; D is perhaps TRBD1 (5 bases). CDR1 is LNHDA, CDR2 SQIVND, per germline (reference sequence). The CDR3 consists of 16 residues. V was clipped by 0 bases and J by 6 bases, with 17 bases between them. CDR3 region: CASSIDQGAKQSEAFF. The CDR3 DNA reads TGTGCCAGTAGTATAGATCAGGGTGCCAAACAGTCTGAAGCTTTCTTT.

The J gene is TRBJ2-7, the V gene TRBV29-1; 11 bases are a match to TRBD2. Unmatched junction bases numbered 2, after V lost 6 bases and J lost 1 base. The germline V gene encodes CDR1 SQVTM and CDR2 ANQGSEA. This CDR3 comprises 13 residues. This CDR3 is CSVGTSGSYEQYF. CDR3 sequence (DNA): TGCAGCGTCGGGACTAGCGGTTCCTACGAGCAGTACTTC.

The J gene is TRBJ2-1, the V gene TRBV3-1 (or the pseudogene TRBV3-2), with a weak D call TRBD2 (7 bases). V was pared by 0 bases and J by 5 bases, with 11 bases between. The CDR3 loop spans 15 amino acids. The germline CDR1 and CDR2 sequences are LGHDT and YNNKEL (reference sequence). This CDR3 reads CASSQDGGAHNEQFF. CDR3 coding DNA: TGTGCCAGCAGCCAAGATGGGGGGGCCCACAATGAGCAGTTCTTC.

This chain connects TRBV11-2 to TRBJ2-5, with 9 bases that match TRBD1. The CDR3 has 19 residues. Germline CDR1 and CDR2: SGHAT and FQNNGV. J lost 1 base, V lost 5 bases, and 17 bases had no gene match. The CDR3, as DNA: TGTGCCAGCAGCGATCCGGGACAGGGACCGTGGCCCGCCCAAGAGACCCAGTACTTC. Its protein product is CASSDPGQGPWPAQETQYF. The full variable domain, completed using reference TRBV11-2 and TRBJ2-5, is EAGVAQSPRYKIIEKRQSVAFWCNPISGHATLYWYQQILGQGPKLLIQFQNNGVVDDSQLPKDRFSAERLKGVDSTLKIQPAKLEDSAVYLCASSDPGQGPWPAQETQYFGPGTRLLVL.

V and J are TRBV12-5 and TRBJ1-6; no clear D. Trimming cost V 5 bases and J 9 bases, with 11 bases left between them. This CDR3 comprises 13 residues. The germline V gene encodes CDR1 LGHNT and CDR2 FRNRAP. CDR3 bases: TGTGCTAGTGGTGTCCTCATAGGTTCACCCCTCCACTTT. This encodes CASGVLIGSPLHF.

V gene TRBV4-2 combines with J gene TRBJ1-5; TRBD1 matches at 7 bases. The CDR3 extends over 16 amino acids. Per the germline V gene, CDR1 is LGHNA and CDR2 is YNFKEQ. V lost 1 base and J lost 0; bases outside the gene matches: 3. Here the CDR3 DNA reads TGTGCCAGCAGCCAAGTCACAGGGGATAGCAATCAGCCCCAGCATTTT. This translates into CASSQVTGDSNQPQHF.

This rearrangement joins TRBV18 to TRBJ1-2; D is undetermined. Trimming took 2 bases from V and 2 from J, leaving 6 bases between them. Germline CDR1 and CDR2: KGHSH and LQKENI. This CDR3 region has 13 residues. The CDR3 spells CASSPTENYGYTF. As DNA, the CDR3 is TGTGCCAGCTCACCAACAGAGAACTATGGCTACACCTTC.

The rearrangement joins TRBV7-8 to TRBJ2-2; 9 bases are shared with TRBD2. The CDR3 runs to 16 residues. Germline values: CDR1 SGHVS, CDR2 FQNEAQ. V lost 2 bases and J lost 1; bases outside the gene matches: 2. In DNA, the CDR3 is TGTGCCAGCAGCTTATTACTAGCGGGGAACACCGGGGAGCTGTTTTTT. Encoded protein: CASSLLLAGNTGELFF. The variable domain in full, with the rest retrieved from reference TRBV7-8 and TRBJ2-2, is GAGVSQSPRYKVAKRGQDVALRCDPISGHVSLFWYQQALGQGPEFLTYFQNEAQLDKSGLPSDRFFAERPEGSVSTLKIQRTQQEDSAVYLCASSLLLAGNTGELFFGEGSRLTVL.